This passage covers 9 T cell receptor beta chains from one sample sequenced in a study of T-cell memory formation after mild COVID-19. TCRdb re-analysed the 5' RACE reads in MiXCR, keeping a single row per CDR3 protein. The table lists more than 300,000 distinct CDR3 sequences, approximately 15% of them singletons. Sequenced input: PBMCs or a T cell subset sorted from them (not recorded which). The receptors here all came from a man aged 18 to 29 who had mild COVID-19 (a few samples of this study predate the infection). Cell type and time point are not known.

This rearrangement joins TRBV2 to TRBJ1-4; the D is unclear. Per the germline V gene, CDR1 is SNHLY and CDR2 is FYNNEI. The CDR3 loop spans 15 amino acids. Trimming removed 0 bases at V and 6 bases at J, with 11 bases between. The CDR3 region has the DNA TGTGCCAGCAGTGAAGCTGGCAGGCCTTATGAAAAACTGTTTTTT. Its translation: CASSEAGRPYEKLFF.

The V gene is TRBV6-1, the J gene TRBJ1-4; unclear D gene. The germline V and J ends were trimmed by 2 bases and 8 bases, with 9 bases remaining between them. Germline CDR1 and CDR2: MNHNS and SASEGT. The CDR3 is made up of 13 amino acids. CDR3 in DNA: TGTGCCAGCAGTGAAAGTGGCGTGGAAAAACTGTTTTTT. This gives the protein CASSESGVEKLFF.

V usage is TRBV28 and J usage is TRBJ2-4; 9 nucleotides match TRBD2. This CDR3 has 17 residues. V shed 7 bases and J 0 bases; nucleotides not matched to a gene: 10. Germline loops: CDR1 MDHEN, CDR2 SYDVKM. The CDR3 DNA reads as TGTGCCAGCAACTTAGCGGGGGCGAGGGGAGCCAAAAACATTCAGTACTTC. Amino acids: CASNLAGARGAKNIQYF. Based on the CDR3 plus reference TRBV28 and TRBJ2-4, the full variable domain is DVKVTQSSRYLVKRTGEKVFLECVQDMDHENMFWYRQDPGLGLRLIYFSYDVKMKEKGDIPEGYSVSREKKERFSLILESASTNQTSMYLCASNLAGARGAKNIQYFGAGTRLSVL.

The chain joins TRBV15 to TRBJ1-2; D may be TRBD1 (6 bases). V dropped 0 bases and J dropped 4 bases, with 12 bases sitting between them. There are 15 residues in the CDR3. Germline V gene lookup returns CDR1 LNHNV and CDR2 YYDKDF (reference sequence). The CDR3: CATSRDPGEGYGYTF. CDR3 nucleotide sequence: TGTGCCACCAGCAGAGATCCAGGGGAGGGCTATGGCTACACCTTC.

V and J are TRBV20-1 and TRBJ2-2; D uncertain. The ends were cut back, 0 bases at V and 3 bases at J, with 11 bases in the middle. This CDR3 is 15 amino acids long. CDR1 is DFQATT, CDR2 SNEGSKA, per germline (reference sequence). The CDR3, as DNA: TGCAGTGCTAGAGATCGGGTTACCTACACCGGGGAGCTGTTTTTT. Protein sequence: CSARDRVTYTGELFF.

On this clonotype itself: This sequence may be a read error, since a much larger clone differs from it by one base. The chain links TRBV3-1 to TRBJ1-2; D unclear. Trimming took off 1 base at V and 4 bases at J, with 13 bases between the two ends. Germline values: CDR1 LGHDT, CDR2 YNNKEL (reference sequence). The CDR3 runs to 15 residues. As DNA, the CDR3 is TGTGCCAGCAGCCAAGGGAGAGCTAGGCCCTATGGCTACACCTTC. Its translation: CASSQGRARPYGYTF.

This clonotype was picked up a small number of times. V and J are TRBV2 and TRBJ2-1; D gene uncertain. Trimming shortened V by 4 bases and J by 10 bases, and 8 bases separated the two germline ends. Germline lookup yields CDR1 SNHLY and CDR2 FYNNEI. The CDR3 runs to 11 residues. The CDR3 loop is CASSGRSEQFF. CDR3 bases: TGTGCCAGCAGTGGTAGGAGCGAGCAGTTCTTC.

The rearrangement uses TRBV5-1 and TRBJ2-7; 9 bases line up with TRBD1. Per the germline V gene, CDR1 is SGHRS and CDR2 is YFSETQ. V trimming: 0 bases; J trimming: 3 bases; junction bases outside the gene matches: 4. The CDR3 loop spans 15 amino acids. For the CDR3, the DNA is TGCGCCAGCAGCTTGGAACCGGGACAGGGCTACGAGCAGTACTTC. This encodes CASSLEPGQGYEQYF.

This clonotype was counted only a few times. This chain links TRBV5-1 with TRBJ2-3; D is unresolved. Germline values: CDR1 SGHRS, CDR2 YFSETQ. The CDR3 extends over 15 amino acids. Trimming removed 0 bases at V and 0 bases at J, with 8 bases between. In DNA form, the CDR3 reads TGCGCCAGCAGCTTGGAGGTGGGGAGCACAGATACGCAGTATTTT. Its protein is CASSLEVGSTDTQYF.